This T cell receptor beta chain originates from a study of blood T cell repertoires in COVID-19. CDR3 size: 16 residues. CDR1 is LGHDT, CDR2 YNNKEL, per germline (reference sequence). V was cut by 0 bases and J by 8 bases, with 17 bases left in between. Only in-frame clones appear in the TCRdb table, and some are missing; sequencing was by immunoSEQ multiplex PCR. The sample has 100,000 to 120,000 clones, around 79% seen once; the top ten hold around 16%. The sequence was obtained from a woman of 80 years or more with active or convalescent COVID-19. The sample comprised peripheral blood. This chain links TRBV3-1 (or the pseudogene TRBV3-2) with TRBJ2-1, with D possibly matching TRBD2 (5 bases). CDR3 sequence (DNA): TGTGCCAGCAGCCAAGAACGGACTCCTTATCGCGATGAGCAGTTCTTC. It codes for CASSQERTPYRDEQFF.